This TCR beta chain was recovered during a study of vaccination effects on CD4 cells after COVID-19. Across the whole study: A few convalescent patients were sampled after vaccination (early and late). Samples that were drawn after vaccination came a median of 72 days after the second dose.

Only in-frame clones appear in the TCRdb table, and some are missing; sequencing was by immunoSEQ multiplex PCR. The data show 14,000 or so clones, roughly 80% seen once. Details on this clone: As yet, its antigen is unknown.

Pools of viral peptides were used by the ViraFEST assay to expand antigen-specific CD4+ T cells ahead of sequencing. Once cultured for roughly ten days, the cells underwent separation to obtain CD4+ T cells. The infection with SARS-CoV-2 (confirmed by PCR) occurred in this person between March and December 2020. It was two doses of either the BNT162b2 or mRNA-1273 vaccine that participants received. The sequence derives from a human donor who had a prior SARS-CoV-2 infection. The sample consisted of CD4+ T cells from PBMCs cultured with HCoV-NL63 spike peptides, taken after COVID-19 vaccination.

This CDR3 is CASSPRLANHEQYF. CDR3 nucleotides: TGTGCCAGCAGCCCACGACTAGCGAACCACGAGCAGTACTTC. The chain couples TRBV7-8 to TRBJ2-7; TRBD2 aligns across 8 bases. Per germline, CDR1 SGHVS and CDR2 FQNEAQ. J lost 5 bases, V lost 5 bases, and 8 bases had no gene match. There are 14 residues in the CDR3.